Below, 21 T cell receptor beta chains from the same sample are listed, as sequenced in a study of shared clonotypes between healthy human individuals. Positively selected for CCR7, the CD45RO-negative cells used as naive CD8 cells excluded terminally differentiated effector memory CD45RA+ cells. The table came from immunoSEQ multiplex PCR; TCRdb's copy has only in-frame clones and leaves some out. Of over 2 million clones listed, about 95% are singletons. The sequenced sample consisted of naive CD8+ T cells sorted from blood. These receptors came from a man younger than 35 in good health.

This clone was counted once. The germline gene is not matched at one end of the junction; a read error may be the cause. The chain recombines TRBV30 with TRBJ1-5, with D unclear. Per germline, CDR1 GTSNPN and CDR2 SVGIG (reference sequence). The CDR3 totals 15 residues. The CDR3: CARSVPGSLNQPQHF. CDR3 nucleotides: TGTGCCCGGAGTGTACCGGGGAGTCTTAATCAGCCCCAGCATTTT. The full variable domain, in which reference TRBV30 and TRBJ1-5 provide the parts outside the CDR3, is SQTIHQWPATLVQPVGSPLSLECTVEGTSNPNLYWYRQAAGRGLQLLFYSVGIGQISSEVPQNLSASRPQDRQFILSSKKLLLSDSGFYLCARSVPGSLNQPQHFGDGTRLSIL.

Remarks on this clone: Different DNA sequences within this sample yield the same CDR3. V is TRBV20-1 and J is TRBJ1-1, with a tentative D call TRBD1 (6 bases). V was cut by 3 bases and J by 5 bases, with 7 bases left in between. The CDR3 runs to 11 residues. Germline V gives CDR1 DFQATT, CDR2 SNEGSKA (reference sequence). The CDR3 DNA is TGCAGTGCTAGTAGGGGGACTGAAGCTTTCTTT. As protein: CSASRGTEAFF.

This chain uses TRBV7-6 with TRBJ2-7, with unresolved D. The V and J ends lost 5 bases and 2 bases respectively, with 16 bases between them. The germline gives CDR1 SGHVS, CDR2 FNYEAQ. The CDR3 is 15 residues long. As DNA, the CDR3 is TGTGCCAGCAGCCGATTCACCTCAGGAACCTACGAGCAGTACTTC. Amino acids: CASSRFTSGTYEQYF.

The chain couples TRBV25-1 to TRBJ1-6, with D perhaps matching TRBD1 (6 bases). Germline CDR1 is MGHDK and CDR2 is SYGVNS. The CDR3 totals 15 residues. V lost 0 bases and J lost 9, with 12 bases in between. CDR3 protein: CASSEYGQMFSPLHF. The CDR3, as DNA: TGTGCCAGCAGTGAATATGGACAGATGTTTTCACCCCTCCACTTT.

The chain uses TRBV2 and TRBJ2-5; unclear D gene. The CDR3 loop spans 17 amino acids. Trimming removed 3 bases at V and 3 bases at J, with 20 bases between. Germline CDR1 is SNHLY and CDR2 is FYNNEI. The CDR3 nucleotides are TGTGCCAGCAGTGACAGGCCCCCCATGTCGTCGGAAGAGACCCAGTACTTC. It yields the protein CASSDRPPMSSEETQYF.

As for this clone: Other nucleotide sequences in the sample specify the same CDR3. For the CDR3, the DNA is TGTGCCAGCAGTTACTCGAGAGGGGCCTACGAGCAGTACTTC. Its translation is CASSYSRGAYEQYF. The V and J genes are TRBV6-5 and TRBJ2-7; D may be TRBD1 or TRBD2 (5 bases each). The V end was cut by 0 bases, the J end by 2 bases, with 8 bases between. The germline V gene encodes CDR1 MNHEY and CDR2 SVGAGI. The CDR3 has 14 amino acids.

The chain combines TRBV7-9 with TRBJ1-3; the D is unclear. V dropped 0 bases and J dropped 0 bases, with 6 bases sitting between them. Germline loops: CDR1 SEHNR, CDR2 FQNEAQ (reference sequence). The length of the CDR3 is 15 residues. Here the CDR3 DNA reads TGTGCCAGCAGCTTAGCCTTAAGCTCTGGAAACACCATATATTTT. Translated, it gives CASSLALSSGNTIYF. Together with reference TRBV7-9 and TRBJ1-3, the CDR3 gives the full variable domain: DTGVSQNPRHKITKRGQNVTFRCDPISEHNRLYWYRQTLGQGPEFLTYFQNEAQLEKSRLLSDRFSAERPKGSFSTLEIQRTEQGDSAMYLCASSLALSSGNTIYFGEGSWLTVV.

This clone occurred once. The chain couples TRBV4-1 to TRBJ1-2; the match to TRBD1 covers 11 bases. The ends lost 0 bases at V and 7 bases at J; junction bases unmatched: 7. The CDR3 contains 16 residues. CDR1 MGHRA and CDR2 YSYEKL come from the germline V gene. The CDR3 region has the DNA TGCGCCAGCAGCCAAGACAGGACAGGGGGCGACGGTGGCTACACCTTC. It yields the protein CASSQDRTGGDGGYTF.

This chain uses TRBV7-9 with TRBJ2-1, with 11 bases aligning to TRBD2. This CDR3 region has 15 residues. Germline V gene data show CDR1 as SEHNR and CDR2 as FQNEAQ (reference sequence). V lost 5 bases and J lost 7; bases outside the gene matches: 7. CDR3 loop: CASSLRTSGFNEQFF. The DNA for the CDR3 is TGTGCCAGCAGCCTCCGGACTAGCGGGTTTAATGAGCAGTTCTTC.

This rearrangement joins TRBV7-9 to TRBJ2-5; possibly TRBD2 for D (6 bases). Germline loops: CDR1 SEHNR, CDR2 FQNEAQ (reference sequence). With 8 bases removed from V and 0 bases from J, the gap between germline ends came to 16 bases. The CDR3 spans 15 residues. CDR3 coding DNA: TGTGCCAGCCGATCCACTAGCTCGTACCAAGAGACCCAGTACTTC. Translation: CASRSTSSYQETQYF.

This rearrangement joins TRBV15 to TRBJ2-7; D perhaps matches TRBD1 (6 bases). CDR1 LNHNV and CDR2 YYDKDF come from the germline V gene (reference sequence). V lost 2 bases, J lost 0 bases, and 14 bases lay in between. This CDR3 has 16 amino acids. The CDR3 loop reads CATSRHQGIGSYEQYF. The CDR3 nucleotides read TGTGCCACCAGCAGACACCAGGGGATAGGCTCCTACGAGCAGTACTTC.

This sequence joins TRBV4-1 and TRBJ2-7, with D possibly being TRBD2 (6 bases). Germline lookup yields CDR1 MGHRA and CDR2 YSYEKL. There are 15 residues in the CDR3. The V end was cut by 3 bases, the J end by 6 bases, with 18 bases between. The CDR3 bases are TGCGCCAGCAGCCAGAATCCGGGGGATTCGGCCGAGCAGTACTTC. Residues: CASSQNPGDSAEQYF.

The genes are TRBV5-4 and TRBJ1-2; D uncertain. Germline CDR1 and CDR2: SGHNT and YYREEE (reference sequence). There are 13 residues in the CDR3. Trimming took off 2 bases at V and 8 bases at J, with 13 bases between the two ends. The CDR3 sequence: CASSFGGGSGYTF. The CDR3 nucleotides read TGTGCCAGCAGCTTTGGAGGTGGTTCGGGCTACACCTTC. Based on the CDR3 plus reference TRBV5-4 and TRBJ1-2, the full variable domain is ETGVTQSPTHLIKTRGQQVTLRCSSQSGHNTVSWYQQALGQGPQFIFQYYREEENGRGNFPPRFSGLQFPNYSSELNVNALELDDSALYLCASSFGGGSGYTFGSGTRLTVV.

The chain uses TRBV4-1 and TRBJ1-2; D unresolved. The V and J ends lost 4 bases and 4 bases respectively, with 10 bases between them. This CDR3 spans 13 amino acids. Per the germline V gene, CDR1 is MGHRA and CDR2 is YSYEKL. Here the CDR3 DNA reads TGCGCCAGCAGCCCGAGAGTGGGCTATGGCTACACCTTC. Translated, it gives CASSPRVGYGYTF.

The gene calls are TRBV4-3 and TRBJ2-1; no clear D. Trimming removed 1 base at V and 7 bases at J, with 8 bases between. CDR1 is LGHNA and CDR2 is YSLEER in the germline V gene. The CDR3 length is 13 residues. The CDR3 bases are TGCGCCAGCAGCCAAGGGGATCCGAATGAGCAGTTCTTC. The encoded protein is CASSQGDPNEQFF.

The rearrangement links TRBV2 to TRBJ1-2; tentative D call: TRBD1 (6 bases). The CDR3 contains 15 residues. The germline CDR1 and CDR2 sequences are SNHLY and FYNNEI. Between the trimmed V and J ends, which lost 0 bases and 7 bases, there was a span of 15 bases. CDR3 protein: CASSEAAGAAFGYTF. CDR3 nucleotide sequence: TGTGCCAGCAGTGAAGCGGCAGGGGCGGCGTTTGGCTACACCTTC.

The chain uses TRBV5-4 and TRBJ1-3; D is unclear. This CDR3 region has 13 residues. Trimming took off 2 bases at V and 2 bases at J, with 5 bases between the two ends. The germline V gene encodes CDR1 SGHNT and CDR2 YYREEE (reference sequence). This chain's CDR3 is CASSFSPGNTIYF. In nucleotides, the CDR3 is TGTGCCAGCAGCTTTTCGCCTGGAAACACCATATATTTT.

The V gene is TRBV14, the J gene TRBJ2-3; D unresolved. Germline assignment: CDR1 SGHDN and CDR2 FVKESK. V was pared by 4 bases and J by 3 bases, with 17 bases between. The CDR3 runs 16 residues. CDR3 region: CASSPAWFQGTDTQYF. The CDR3 DNA reads TGTGCCAGCAGCCCAGCGTGGTTTCAAGGTACAGATACGCAGTATTTT.

V gene TRBV11-1 combines with J gene TRBJ2-5; D not certain. Per the germline V gene, CDR1 is SGHAT and CDR2 is FQDESV (reference sequence). This CDR3 comprises 14 residues. V was pared by 3 bases and J by 4 bases, with 12 bases between. CDR3 sequence reads: CASSFDSRSETQYF. CDR3 in DNA: TGTGCCAGCAGCTTTGATAGCCGTTCAGAGACCCAGTACTTC.

The V call is TRBV28, the J call TRBJ2-1; 7 nucleotides align to TRBD2. Germline CDR1 MDHEN, CDR2 SYDVKM. V was pared by 5 bases and J by 5 bases, with 3 bases of the junction left unmatched. This CDR3 is 13 amino acids long. Here the CDR3 DNA reads TGTGCCAGCAGTACCGGGAGGAACAATGAGCAGTTCTTC. Protein product: CASSTGRNNEQFF.

This clone has just a few counts. The chain recombines TRBV25-1 with TRBJ1-4; D perhaps matches TRBD1 (5 bases). The CDR3 is 14 residues long. CDR1 MGHDK and CDR2 SYGVNS come from the germline V gene. V was pared by 6 bases and J by 6 bases, with 14 bases between. CDR3 sequence (DNA): TGTGCCAGCAGGCAGCCGGGACCCCATGAAAAACTGTTTTTT. It specifies CASRQPGPHEKLFF. Variable domain in full (rest from reference TRBV25-1 and TRBJ1-4): EADIYQTPRYLVIGTGKKITLECSQTMGHDKMYWYQQDPGMELHLIHYSYGVNSTEKGDLSSESTVSRIRTEHFPLTLESARPSHTSQYLCASRQPGPHEKLFFGSGTQLSVL.